This T cell receptor (beta chain) is from a study of graft-versus-host responses after intestinal transplantation. Study at large: Recipients received multivisceral, liver-intestinal, or isolated intestinal transplants. Once they had received anti-thymocyte globulin induction, all recipients took tacrolimus and steroids for approximately three years. Overall study findings and caveats: Among recipient marrow samples, GvH clones were found; some appeared first in ileum or blood. Those patients showing graft-donor T cell macrochimerism displayed high graft-versus-host to host-versus-graft clonal ratios in allografts.

Here immunoSEQ multiplex PCR was the method, and the copy in TCRdb shows in-frame clones only, minus some. The sample contains tens of thousands of clones, about 89% of which appear only once. Per the germline V gene, CDR1 is SGHNT and CDR2 is YYREEE (reference sequence). Trimming removed 3 bases from V and 8 bases from J; junction bases left unmatched: 10. The length of the CDR3 is 14 residues. Concerning this clone: The target antigen is unknown.

The receptor comes from a human donor who received an intestinal transplant. This chain links TRBV5-4 with TRBJ1-2, with TRBD1 matching 7 bases. The sample was unstimulated CD8+ T cells sorted from spleen or lymph node cells, taken before intestinal transplant. The CDR3 is CASSSVQGGGGYTF. Here the CDR3 DNA reads TGTGCCAGCAGCTCCGTCCAGGGGGGAGGCGGCTACACCTTC.